One T cell receptor beta chain is described in this entry. This entry is derived from a study of blood T cell repertoires in COVID-19. Study-level information: Sources were T cells, B-cell-depleted T cells, or PBMCs; the material itself was cDNA or gDNA.

The trim removed 5 bases at V and 7 bases at J, leaving 11 bases unmatched. The CDR3 runs to 16 residues. The germline V gene has CDR1 KGHDR and CDR2 SFDVKD. Per the authors' pipeline: Estimation of nucleated cell counts relied on the amplification of reference gene primers. TCRdb's table, derived via immunoSEQ multiplex PCR, lists solely in-frame clones and lacks some. That table furnishes V, J and clone size, whereas the DNA furnished D and trimming. The sample yields over 150,000 clones, 65% to 85% seen once. This clonotype originated in a woman aged 55-75 years with acute or convalescent COVID-19. The specimen sequenced was peripheral blood. This chain connects TRBV24-1 to TRBJ1-2, with 11 bases matching TRBD1. CDR3 DNA: TGTGCCACCAGTGCCTCGGGACAGGGGGTAAAAGCTGGCTACACCTTC. It is translated as CATSASGQGVKAGYTF.